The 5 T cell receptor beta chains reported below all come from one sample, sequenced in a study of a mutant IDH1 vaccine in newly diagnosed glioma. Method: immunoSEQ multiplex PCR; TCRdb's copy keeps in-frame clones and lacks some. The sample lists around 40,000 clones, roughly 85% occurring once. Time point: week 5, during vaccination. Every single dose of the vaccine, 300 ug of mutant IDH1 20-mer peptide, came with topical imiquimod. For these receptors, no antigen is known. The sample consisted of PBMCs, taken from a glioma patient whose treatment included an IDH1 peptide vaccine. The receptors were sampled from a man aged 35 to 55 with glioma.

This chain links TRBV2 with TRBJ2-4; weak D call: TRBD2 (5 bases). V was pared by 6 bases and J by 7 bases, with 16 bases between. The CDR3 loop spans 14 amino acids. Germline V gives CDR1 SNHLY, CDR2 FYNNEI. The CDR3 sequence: CASREEPEANIQYF. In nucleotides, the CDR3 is TGTGCCAGCAGGGAGGAGCCAGAGGCGAACATTCAGTACTTC.

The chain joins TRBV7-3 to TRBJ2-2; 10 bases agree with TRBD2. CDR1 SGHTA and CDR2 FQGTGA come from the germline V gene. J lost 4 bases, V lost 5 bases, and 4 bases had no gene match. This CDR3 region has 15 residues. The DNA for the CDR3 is TGTGCCAGCAGCCTAGCGGGAGTGCCCACCGGGGAGCTGTTTTTT. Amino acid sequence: CASSLAGVPTGELFF.

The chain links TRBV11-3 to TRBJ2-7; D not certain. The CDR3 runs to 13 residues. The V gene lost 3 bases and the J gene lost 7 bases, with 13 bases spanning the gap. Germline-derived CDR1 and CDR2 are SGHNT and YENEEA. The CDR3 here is CASSFGPSSEQYF. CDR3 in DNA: TGTGCCAGCAGCTTTGGTCCCTCGAGTGAGCAGTACTTC.

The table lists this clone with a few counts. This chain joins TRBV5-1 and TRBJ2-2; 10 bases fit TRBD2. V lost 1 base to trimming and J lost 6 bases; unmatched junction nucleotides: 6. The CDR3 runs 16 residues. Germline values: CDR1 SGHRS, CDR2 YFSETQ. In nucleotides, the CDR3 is TGCGCCAGCAGCTTGCTAGCGGGAGATAAATCCGGGGAGCTGTTTTTT. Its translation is CASSLLAGDKSGELFF.

For the CDR3, the DNA is TGCGCCAGCAGTTGGGGTCCCGAGGAAAGGAATGAGCAGTTCTTC. Translated, it gives CASSWGPEERNEQFF. The genes are TRBV5-1 and TRBJ2-1; D remains unclear. Germline loops: CDR1 SGHRS, CDR2 YFSETQ. V lost 5 bases and J lost 7, with 19 bases in between. CDR3 size: 15 residues. Full variable domain (missing parts from reference TRBV5-1 and TRBJ2-1): KAGVTQTPRYLIKTRGQQVTLSCSPISGHRSVSWYQQTPGQGLQFLFEYFSETQRNKGNFPGRFSGRQFSNSRSEMNVSTLELGDSALYLCASSWGPEERNEQFFGPGTRLTVL.